The source of this T cell receptor (beta chain) is a study of shared clonotypes between healthy human individuals. The CDR3 has 13 amino acids. Germline V gives CDR1 SGDLS, CDR2 YYNGEE. With 1 base removed from V and 6 bases from J, the gap between germline ends came to 8 bases. As for this clone: Other DNA sequences in the same sample also yield this CDR3.

The assay was immunoSEQ multiplex PCR, and TCRdb's table has in-frame clones only and misses some. The data contain some 1,600,000 clones, 98% of them singletons. The V gene is TRBV9, the J gene TRBJ1-5; the D gene is possibly TRBD1 (5 bases). The clonotype comes from a young man in good health. Sequenced: naive CD4+ T cells sorted from blood. The subset is: CD45RA+ positively selected. For the CDR3, the DNA is TGTGCCAGCAGCGTAACGGGGGGTCAGCCCCAGCATTTT. Translation: CASSVTGGQPQHF. Together with reference TRBV9 and TRBJ1-5, the CDR3 gives the full variable domain: DSGVTQTPKHLITATGQRVTLRCSPRSGDLSVYWYQQSLDQGLQFLIQYYNGEERAKGNILERFSAQQFPDLHSELNLSSLELGDSALYFCASSVTGGQPQHFGDGTRLSIL.